These T cell receptor beta chains were read from a single sample in a study of blood T cell repertoires in COVID-19. Profiling relied on immunoSEQ multiplex PCR, and the TCRdb table lists in-frame clones only, not all of them. The data contain 300,000 to 400,000 clones, 89% of them singletons. Material for sequencing was PBMCs or T cells enriched from blood (not recorded which). The receptor source for this set is a man between 60 and 75 years old who had recovered from COVID-19. CDR3s include the opening cysteine and the closing phenylalanine or tryptophan. D genes are given only for firm matches. Rows give clone size only sometimes, using once, few, many, or a class for an expanded clone.

TRBJ1-1	-	TRBD1	TRBV30	TGTGCCTGGAGTCGGGACAGAAACACTGAAGCTTTCTTT	CAWSRDRNTEAFF
TRBJ2-7	once	-	TRBV6-5	TGTGCCAGCCGGCTAGCGCTCTCCTACGAGCAGTACTTC	CASRLALSYEQYF
TRBJ2-7	-	-	TRBV5-1	TGCGCCAGCAGCTCGACAGGTAGCTCCTACGAGCAGTACTTC	CASSSTGSSYEQYF
TRBJ1-5	-	-	TRBV18	TGTGCCAGCTCACCAGCTACAGGCCTCAATCAGCCCCAGCATTTT	CASSPATGLNQPQHF
TRBJ2-7	-	-	TRBV9	TGTGCCAGCAGCGTAGGCCCGGTCTCCTACGAGCAGTACTTC	CASSVGPVSYEQYF
TRBJ2-1	-	-	TRBV5-5	TGTGCCAGCAGCCCCCAGCGGACTGAGGATGAGCAGTTCTTC	CASSPQRTEDEQFF
TRBJ2-5	once	TRBD2	TRBV7-9	TGTGCCAGCAGCTTAACACTAGCGACCAGTTTAGAGACCCAGTACTTC	CASSLTLATSLETQYF
TRBJ1-4	few	TRBD1	TRBV7-2	TGTGCCAGCAGCTTAGGCCCGGGACAGGTTAATGAAAAACTGTTTTTT	CASSLGPGQVNEKLFF
TRBJ1-2	-	TRBD1	TRBV5-1	TGCGCCAGCAGCGCGGTCCAGGGGGCGAACTATGGCTACACCTTC	CASSAVQGANYGYTF
TRBJ2-1	-	TRBD2	TRBV27	TGTGCCAGCTGGACTAGCTATAATGAGCAGTTCTTC	CASWTSYNEQFF
TRBJ1-5	-	-	TRBV5-1	TGCGCCAGCAGCCCTGTGGGGGGTACTCAGCCCCAGCATTTT	CASSPVGGTQPQHF
TRBJ2-2	-	-	TRBV15	TGTGCCACCAGCCCGAGACAGAACACCGGGGAGCTGTTTTTT	CATSPRQNTGELFF
TRBJ2-7	-	TRBD1	TRBV28	TGTGCCAGCTGGGGTCCGGGACAGAACTACGAGCAGTACTTC	CASWGPGQNYEQYF
TRBJ2-3	-	TRBD2	TRBV7-3	TGTGCCAGCAGCTTAGGGACTAGCGGATATAATACGCAGTATTTT	CASSLGTSGYNTQYF
TRBJ1-1	-	-	TRBV5-1	TGCGCCAGCAGCTTGGAGCCGACAGTCACTGAAGCTTTCTTT	CASSLEPTVTEAFF
TRBJ1-5	-	-	TRBV28	TGTGCCAGCATCGCGTACCGGGACAAAGGTCAGCCCCAGCATTTT	CASIAYRDKGQPQHF
TRBJ2-7	-	TRBD2	TRBV28	TGTGCCAGCAGTTTACCCCGGTTTAGCGGGAGTGACGAGCAGTACTTC	CASSLPRFSGSDEQYF
TRBJ2-3	-	TRBD1	TRBV19	TGTGCCAGTAGTATCCTTCCGGGACAGGGAACAGATACGCAGTATTTT	CASSILPGQGTDTQYF
TRBJ2-3	-	-	TRBV5-1	TGCGCCAGCAGCGCGATCAGAGCGGGTTGGTTGACAGATACGCAGTATTTT	CASSAIRAGWLTDTQYF
TRBJ1-1	-	-	TRBV5-1	TGCGCCAGCAGCTTCGCCCCGAGGAGGAACACTGAAGCTTTCTTT	CASSFAPRRNTEAFF
TRBJ1-2	-	-	TRBV28	TGTGCCAGCAGTTTATCTTTGGGCGGGGGCTACACCTTC	CASSLSLGGGYTF
TRBJ2-7	-	TRBD2	TRBV2	TGTGCCAGCAGTGAAGCGGCTAGCGGGAAGGGCGAGCAGTACTTC	CASSEAASGKGEQYF
TRBJ1-4	-	-	TRBV5-1	TGCGCCAGCAGCTTGTCCACAACTAATGAAAAACTGTTTTTT	CASSLSTTNEKLFF
TRBJ2-5	-	TRBD1	TRBV24-1	TGTGCCACCAGTGATGCTAAACAGGGGGGAGAGACCCAGTACTTC	CATSDAKQGGETQYF
TRBJ2-1	-	-	TRBV7-2	TGTGCCAGCAGCTTAGGGGGGCCGATTTACAATGAGCAGTTCTTC	CASSLGGPIYNEQFF
TRBJ2-3	medium-sized	TRBD2	TRBV9	TGTGCCAGCAGCGTACTAGCGGGACCCACTGATACGCAGTATTTT	CASSVLAGPTDTQYF
TRBJ2-3	-	-	TRBV7-2	TGTGCCAGCAGCTTAGTTTTGGCGGGAACGTTCACAGATACGCAGTATTTT	CASSLVLAGTFTDTQYF
TRBJ1-2	-	-	TRBV6-5	TGTGCCAGCAGCCACGAGAAGCGAACCAACTATGGCTACACCTTC	CASSHEKRTNYGYTF
TRBJ2-1	-	TRBD2	TRBV9	TGTGCCAGCAGCGTAGGGGGACTAGCGGGTTACAATGAGCAGTTCTTC	CASSVGGLAGYNEQFF
TRBJ2-7	-	TRBD1	TRBV6-5	TGTGCCAGCAGCGGCCGGACAGGACAATACTACGAGCAGTACTTC	CASSGRTGQYYEQYF
TRBJ1-4	-	-	TRBV5-4	TGTGCCAGCAGCACAGGACAGACTAAAGAAAAACTGTTTTTT	CASSTGQTKEKLFF
TRBJ1-2	-	-	TRBV2	TGTGCCAGCAGGACGGGCCAAGGAGGATATGGCTACACCTTC	CASRTGQGGYGYTF
TRBJ1-4	few	-	TRBV18	TGTGCCAGCTCATCTAGGAGTGCAACTAATGAAAAACTGTTTTTT	CASSSRSATNEKLFF
TRBJ1-3	-	TRBD1	TRBV7-2	TGTGCCAGCAGCTTAGTGCCGTCACAGGGGGCTAAAGACACCATATATTTT	CASSLVPSQGAKDTIYF
TRBJ1-4	-	TRBD1	TRBV19	TGTGCCAGTAGTGTCCCGACAGGGAACGGTGAAAAACTGTTTTTT	CASSVPTGNGEKLFF
TRBJ1-5	-	TRBD1	TRBV19	TGTGCCAGTAGTAAACGACAGGGGGCAGATCAGCCCCAGCATTTT	CASSKRQGADQPQHF
TRBJ1-2	-	-	TRBV12-3/TRBV12-4	TGTGCCAGCAGTTTTCAGTCAGTTTATGGCTACACCTTC	CASSFQSVYGYTF
TRBJ1-6	-	-	TRBV6-6	TGTGCCAGCAATAAACAGGCGGATAATTCACCCCTCCACTTT	CASNKQADNSPLHF
TRBJ2-7	few	-	TRBV18	TGTGCCAGCTCACAGGGGACCTACGAGCAGTACTTC	CASSQGTYEQYF
TRBJ2-1	-	TRBD1	TRBV29-1	TGCAGCGTTGTTGTTGACAGGGGTTACGCTGAGCAGTTCTTC	CSVVVDRGYAEQFF
TRBJ1-6	-	TRBD1	TRBV19	TGTGCCAGTAGTAATCCCGGGACAGGCCAACCCCTCCACTTT	CASSNPGTGQPLHF
TRBJ1-4	-	TRBD1	TRBV9	TGTGCCAGCAGCGCGACAGGGGGCGCACCATATGAAAAACTGTTTTTT	CASSATGGAPYEKLFF
TRBJ2-7	-	TRBD1	TRBV27	TGTGCCAGCAGTCCCATCCGGGACAGGGCCCCACGGCAGTACTTC	CASSPIRDRAPRQYF
TRBJ2-7	once	-	TRBV19	TGTGCCAGTAACGGCACAGAGAAAGCCTACGAGCAGTACTTC	CASNGTEKAYEQYF
TRBJ2-3	-	TRBD1	TRBV2	TGTGCCAGCAGTGAAGCGCTTATAGTCCGGACAGGGACCACAGATACGCAGTATTTT	CASSEALIVRTGTTDTQYF
TRBJ1-1	-	TRBD1	TRBV12-3/TRBV12-4	TGTGCCAGCGGGACAGGGGCGGGCACTGAAGCTTTCTTT	CASGTGAGTEAFF
TRBJ2-1	-	-	TRBV7-9	TGTGCCAGCAGCTTAGGGGGCGCGGGGAACAATGAGCAGTTCTTC	CASSLGGAGNNEQFF
TRBJ2-3	-	-	TRBV6-5	TGTGCCAGCAGAAGGACAGTTAAAAAGGGGGATACGCAGTATTTT	CASRRTVKKGDTQYF
TRBJ1-5	once	TRBD1	TRBV28	TGTGCCAGCAGTTTATCAGCCGGCCGCCAGGGGGCTCGACAGCCCCAGCATTTT	CASSLSAGRQGARQPQHF
TRBJ2-7	-	-	TRBV7-9	TGTGCCAGCAGCCCAGGACAGAAAGCATCCTACGAGCAGTACTTC	CASSPGQKASYEQYF
TRBJ2-7	-	TRBD2	TRBV2	TGTGCCACAATAGCGGGAGGGTGGACTGGCGAGCAGTACTTC	CATIAGGWTGEQYF
TRBJ2-7	-	-	TRBV5-5	TGTGCCAGCAGCTTGGTTCTCGCCTACGAGCAGTACTTC	CASSLVLAYEQYF
TRBJ1-5	few	-	TRBV28	TGTGCCAGCAGTTCGGGGTCCTCAGCCGGCAATCAGCCCCAGCATTTT	CASSSGSSAGNQPQHF
TRBJ1-5	-	TRBD1	TRBV15	TGTGCCACCAGCAGAGAATCAGGGACAGGGGTAGGCAATCAGCCCCAGCATTTT	CATSRESGTGVGNQPQHF
TRBJ1-2	once	-	TRBV28	TGTGCCAGCAGTTTGATTCAGGATGTCGGGGGAGGCGGCTACACCTTC	CASSLIQDVGGGGYTF